The TCR beta chain under discussion was sequenced for a study of T-cell reconstitution after alpha-beta-depleted transplantation in children. Broader study findings: Expanded clones from the graft, numbering several hundred, reportedly supplied alpha-beta T cells about two months after transplant.

This sample's TCRbeta library carried unique molecular identifier barcodes. TCRdb reprocessed the PCR reads with MiXCR, giving one entry per CDR3 protein. The data hold hundreds of thousands of distinct CDR3 sequences, with approximately 12% observed a single time. V was pared by 0 bases and J by 2 bases, with 4 bases of the junction left unmatched. Germline CDR1 reads MGHRA; CDR2 reads YSYEKL. The CDR3 consists of 18 residues. Note on this clonotype: Its specificity is not known.

This receptor was obtained from a male patient younger than 18 who had a stem cell transplant for acute myeloid leukemia, so the T cells may come from the graft donor. Sequenced material: PBMCs, mostly from graft donor cells, taken 360 days after TCRalphabeta/CD19-depleted stem cell transplant. This chain links TRBV4-1 with TRBJ2-1; 13 bases fit TRBD2. CDR3 in amino acids: CASSQEGLAGYPYNEQFF. The DNA for the CDR3 is TGCGCCAGCAGCCAAGAGGGACTAGCGGGGTACCCCTACAATGAGCAGTTCTTC.